The next 14 T cell receptor beta chains were all read from a single sample in a study of CD8 T cells in Susac syndrome. The RNA input was roughly 0.45 to 1 ug, and it was reverse transcribed with random hexamers. TCRdb independently ran MiXCR on the immunoSEQ multiplex PCR reads; one entry per CDR3 protein. The table lists approximately 230,000 distinct CDR3 sequences, around 93% of them singletons. The sequenced sample consisted of CD4+ T cells from PBMCs. These receptors were obtained from a human donor with multiple sclerosis.

This rearrangement joins TRBV28 to TRBJ2-1; D is possibly TRBD1 or TRBD2 (5 bases each). This CDR3 comprises 14 residues. Germline CDR1 MDHEN, CDR2 SYDVKM. V lost 5 bases and J lost 5, with 13 bases in between. The CDR3 sequence is CASSPRGTNNEQFF. CDR3 bases: TGTGCCAGCAGTCCCCGGGGCACTAACAATGAGCAGTTCTTC.

The chain links TRBV6-6 to TRBJ2-1; 11 nucleotides line up with TRBD2. V lost 4 bases and J lost 9; bases outside the gene matches: 8. The germline V gene has CDR1 MNHNY and CDR2 SVGAGI (reference sequence). The CDR3 extends over 15 amino acids. CDR3: CASSSSSGGQVEQFF. Here the CDR3 DNA reads TGTGCCAGCAGTTCCTCTAGCGGGGGGCAGGTTGAGCAGTTCTTC.

V usage is TRBV20-1 and J usage is TRBJ1-5; TRBD1 aligns across 8 bases. Germline V gives CDR1 DFQATT, CDR2 SNEGSKA (reference sequence). The V and J ends lost 6 bases and 4 bases, in that order; junction bases with no gene match: 14. The CDR3 is made up of 16 amino acids. CDR3 residues: CSAPETGARLNQPQHF. The CDR3 bases are TGCAGTGCGCCGGAGACAGGGGCAAGATTAAATCAGCCCCAGCATTTT.

The V and J genes are TRBV25-1 and TRBJ2-5; D is unclear. The germline gives CDR1 MGHDK, CDR2 SYGVNS. Trimming stripped 3 bases from V and 5 bases from J, with 16 bases between. This CDR3 comprises 15 residues. CDR3 sequence (DNA): TGTGCCAGCAGTGACGATGGCCGGGCATCGGAGACCCAGTACTTC. Translated, it gives CASSDDGRASETQYF.

The chain uses TRBV20-1 and TRBJ2-1, with D possibly TRBD2 on 5 matching bases. V lost 6 bases, J lost 5 bases, and 20 bases lay in between. The CDR3 spans 15 residues. Germline V gene data show CDR1 as DFQATT and CDR2 as SNEGSKA (reference sequence). The CDR3 protein is CSAQTGSGVDNEQFF. In nucleotides, the CDR3 is TGCAGTGCCCAGACGGGGAGTGGCGTGGACAATGAGCAGTTCTTC.

V usage is TRBV20-1 and J usage is TRBJ1-1, with D uncertain. Per the germline V gene, CDR1 is DFQATT and CDR2 is SNEGSKA (reference sequence). Trimming shortened V by 6 bases and J by 1 base, and 9 bases separated the two germline ends. CDR3 length: 12 amino acids. This CDR3 is CSAKVANTEAFF. CDR3 DNA sequence: TGCAGTGCGAAGGTTGCGAACACTGAAGCTTTCTTT.

V gene TRBV11-2 combines with J gene TRBJ1-5; D is unresolved. Germline assignment: CDR1 SGHAT and CDR2 FQNNGV. The CDR3 covers 13 residues. V lost 1 base and J 4 bases, leaving 5 bases between the germline ends. The CDR3 DNA reads TGTGCCAGCAGCTTAGCCATAAATCAGCCCCAGCATTTT. It codes for CASSLAINQPQHF. The whole variable domain, filled in from reference TRBV11-2 and TRBJ1-5, reads EAGVAQSPRYKIIEKRQSVAFWCNPISGHATLYWYQQILGQGPKLLIQFQNNGVVDDSQLPKDRFSAERLKGVDSTLKIQPAKLEDSAVYLCASSLAINQPQHFGDGTRLSIL.

The rearrangement uses TRBV4-1 and TRBJ1-2, with D perhaps matching TRBD1 (6 bases). Trimming shortened V by 2 bases and J by 4 bases, and 14 bases separated the two germline ends. This CDR3 is 15 amino acids long. The germline V gene encodes CDR1 MGHRA and CDR2 YSYEKL. CDR3 amino acids: CASSQLPLTGYGYTF. In DNA, the CDR3 is TGCGCCAGCAGCCAATTACCCTTGACAGGCTATGGCTACACCTTC.

This chain uses TRBV20-1 with TRBJ2-5, with 7 bases fitting TRBD2. This CDR3 contains 15 residues. Germline-derived CDR1 and CDR2 are DFQATT and SNEGSKA (reference sequence). J gave up 4 bases and V 3 bases, and 11 bases lay outside the gene matches. DNA for the CDR3: TGCAGTGCTAGCATGCCGGGACTAATGGTAGAGACCCAGTACTTC. Residues: CSASMPGLMVETQYF.

The genes are TRBV19 and TRBJ2-5; D is unresolved. Trimming cost V 6 bases and J 2 bases, with 13 bases left between them. Germline CDR1 and CDR2: LNHDA and SQIVND (reference sequence). CDR3 size: 14 residues. CDR3 residues: CASSPGPNQETQYF. CDR3 nucleotide sequence: TGTGCCAGTAGCCCAGGACCCAATCAAGAGACCCAGTACTTC. Variable domain in full (rest from reference TRBV19 and TRBJ2-5): DGGITQSPKYLFRKEGQNVTLSCEQNLNHDAMYWYRQDPGQGLRLIYYSQIVNDFQKGDIAEGYSVSREKKESFPLTVTSAQKNPTAFYLCASSPGPNQETQYFGPGTRLLVL.

The chain has TRBV24-1 and TRBJ1-5; 10 positions agree with TRBD1. CDR1 is KGHDR, CDR2 SFDVKD, per germline. The junction had 17 bases not matched to a gene; V was cut back by 7 bases and J by 0 bases. This CDR3 is 20 amino acids long. The CDR3 region has the DNA TGTGCCACCAGGGACCTAACCCGGGACAGGGGAAGGTATAGCAATCAGCCCCAGCATTTT. Translating gives CATRDLTRDRGRYSNQPQHF.

This chain's CDR3 is CASSANGPGANTEAFF. The CDR3 region has the DNA TGTGCCAGCAGCGCAAATGGCCCCGGGGCGAACACTGAAGCTTTCTTT. V usage is TRBV7-3 and J usage is TRBJ1-1; perhaps TRBD1 as D (5 bases). Germline V CDR1 and CDR2: SGHTA, FQGTGA. Trimming removed 5 bases at V and 1 base at J, with 17 bases between. The CDR3 is made up of 16 amino acids.

The chain uses TRBV7-9 and TRBJ1-4, with D possibly being TRBD1 (6 bases). Germline V gives CDR1 SEHNR, CDR2 FQNEAQ (reference sequence). This CDR3 spans 18 amino acids. Trimming removed 4 bases at V and 0 bases at J, with 18 bases between. The CDR3 nucleotides read TGTGCCAGCAGCTCCGCGGGGGCAGGGAGAGCAACTAATGAAAAACTGTTTTTT. It is translated as CASSSAGAGRATNEKLFF.

The V and J genes are TRBV2 and TRBJ2-7; TRBD1 aligns across 7 bases. Germline V CDR1 and CDR2: SNHLY, FYNNEI. The CDR3 is 12 residues long. Losses at the gene ends were 8 bases for V and 4 bases for J; bases not matched to a gene: 5. CDR3 in DNA: TGTGCCAGCGGACAGGAAGCGTACGAGCAGTACTTC. It codes for CASGQEAYEQYF. The whole variable domain, remainder taken from reference TRBV2 and TRBJ2-7, is EPEVTQTPSHQVTQMGQEVILRCVPISNHLYFYWYRQILGQKVEFLVSFYNNEISEKSEIFDDQFSVERPDGSNFTLKIRSTKLEDSAMYFCASGQEAYEQYFGPGTRLTVT.